Presented here are 10 T cell receptor beta chains from one specimen sequenced in a study of OX40 agonist ivuxolimab in advanced cancers. This table comes from immunoSEQ multiplex PCR, and its TCRdb copy is limited to in-frame clones, with some not included. The profile shows tens of thousands of clones, roughly 86% of them singletons. This specimen was CD4+ or CD8+ T cells sorted from blood, taken in a trial of the OX40 agonist ivuxolimab. The receptors shown here come from an adult with an advanced solid tumor such as melanoma, head and neck, liver or kidney cancer.

The chain employs TRBV5-1 and TRBJ2-1, with D tentatively TRBD1 (6 bases). Trimming shortened V by 0 bases and J by 0 bases, and 13 bases separated the two germline ends. From germline, CDR1 is SGHRS and CDR2 YFSETQ. The CDR3 has 17 residues. Written as DNA, the CDR3 is TGCGCCAGCAGCTTGGAACCGGGACATAGCTCCTACAATGAGCAGTTCTTC. This encodes CASSLEPGHSSYNEQFF.

The chain uses TRBV7-9 and TRBJ2-7; D not certain. The V end lost 2 bases, the J end lost 1 base, and 9 bases lay between the germline ends. From germline, CDR1 is SEHNR and CDR2 FQNEAQ (reference sequence). This CDR3 region has 14 residues. This CDR3 is CASSLYGRSYEQYF. CDR3 nucleotide sequence: TGTGCCAGCAGCTTATACGGCAGATCCTACGAGCAGTACTTC.

Relative to its sample, this clone is medium-sized. The chain couples TRBV28 to TRBJ2-7, with D possibly being TRBD1 (7 bases). The germline gives CDR1 MDHEN, CDR2 SYDVKM. V gave up 5 bases and J gave up 5 bases, with 16 bases separating them. The CDR3 contains 14 residues. CDR3 DNA: TGTGCCAGCAGTGCAGGGGGGCTAGAGAACGAGCAGTACTTC. Amino acids: CASSAGGLENEQYF.

The chain recombines TRBV6-5 with TRBJ1-2, with 7 bases fitting TRBD1. Germline loops: CDR1 MNHEY, CDR2 SVGAGI. Trimming took 0 bases from V and 2 from J; bases not matched to a gene: 3. CDR3 length: 15 amino acids. For the CDR3, the DNA is TGTGCCAGCAGTTACTCCGGGACAGACAACTATGGCTACACCTTC. It specifies CASSYSGTDNYGYTF.

The chain uses TRBV15 and TRBJ2-7; D is uncertain. The CDR3 totals 14 residues. Trimming took off 1 base at V and 1 base at J, with 8 bases between the two ends. Germline V CDR1 and CDR2: LNHNV, YYDKDF (reference sequence). DNA for the CDR3: TGTGCCACCAGCAGAGGTCAGCTATCCTACGAGCAGTACTTC. Protein: CATSRGQLSYEQYF.

The chain links TRBV7-2 to TRBJ1-2, with TRBD1 as a possible D gene (5 bases). The germline gives CDR1 SGHTA, CDR2 FQGNSA. The CDR3 sequence is 16 residues long. The V gene lost 5 bases and the J gene lost 7 bases, with 23 bases spanning the gap. For the CDR3, the DNA is TGTGCCAGCAGCCCTGGCGGGACCGCACGAAAAGCTGGCTACACCTTC. It translates to CASSPGGTARKAGYTF.

The chain has TRBV20-1 and TRBJ2-1, with D hard to call. The CDR3 spans 11 residues. V lost 6 bases and J 9 bases, leaving 12 bases between the germline ends. The germline CDR1 and CDR2 sequences are DFQATT and SNEGSKA (reference sequence). This chain's CDR3 is CSATPTLEQFF. In DNA form, the CDR3 reads TGCAGTGCCACCCCGACGCTTGAGCAGTTCTTC.

The chain uses TRBV30 and TRBJ2-7; D is perhaps TRBD1 (5 bases). Between the trimmed V and J ends, which lost 3 bases and 6 bases, there was a span of 15 bases. Germline values: CDR1 GTSNPN, CDR2 SVGIG (reference sequence). This CDR3 region has 13 residues. The CDR3 bases are TGTGCCTGGAGCGGTGGGGCAGGGCGCGAGCAGTACTTC. This gives the protein CAWSGGAGREQYF.

This clone was counted a single time. The chain links TRBV2 to TRBJ1-2, with 11 bases identical to TRBD1. Germline CDR1 SNHLY, CDR2 FYNNEI. The V segment lost 6 bases and the J segment 7 bases; nucleotides outside the gene matches: 4. There are 13 residues in the CDR3. The CDR3 nucleotides read TGTGCCAGCAGGGACAGGGGGCGCGTTGGCTACACCTTC. Its translation: CASRDRGRVGYTF. The full variable domain, with the rest looked up from reference TRBV2 and TRBJ1-2, is EPEVTQTPSHQVTQMGQEVILRCVPISNHLYFYWYRQILGQKVEFLVSFYNNEISEKSEIFDDQFSVERPDGSNFTLKIRSTKLEDSAMYFCASRDRGRVGYTFGSGTRLTVV.

The CDR3 DNA is TGTGCCAGCAGCTCTGCGCTCTACGAGCAGTACTTC. This codes for CASSSALYEQYF. The V and J genes are TRBV28 and TRBJ2-7; D remains ambiguous. The CDR3 covers 12 residues. Germline lookup yields CDR1 MDHEN and CDR2 SYDVKM. Between the trimmed V and J ends, which lost 6 bases and 3 bases, there was a span of 9 bases.